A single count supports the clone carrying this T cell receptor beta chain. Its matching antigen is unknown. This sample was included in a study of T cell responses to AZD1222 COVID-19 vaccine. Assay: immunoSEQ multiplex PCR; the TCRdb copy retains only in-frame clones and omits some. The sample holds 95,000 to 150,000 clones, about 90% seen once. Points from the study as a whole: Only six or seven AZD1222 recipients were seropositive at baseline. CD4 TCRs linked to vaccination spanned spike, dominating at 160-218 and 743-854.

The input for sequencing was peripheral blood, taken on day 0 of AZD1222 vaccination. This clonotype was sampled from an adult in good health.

The CDR3 DNA follows: TGTGCCAGCAGCTTAGGCCAAGAGACCCAGTACTTC. Amino acids: CASSLGQETQYF. The V gene is TRBV11-3, the J gene TRBJ2-5; D is ambiguous. The CDR3 totals 12 residues. With 1 base removed from V and 1 base from J, the gap between germline ends came to 1 base. Germline CDR1 is SGHNT and CDR2 is YENEEA.